This T cell receptor (beta chain) was identified during a study of cytomegalovirus exposure and HLA in healthy donors. The CDR3 sequence is 13 residues long. Germline CDR1 and CDR2: SGHNT and YYREEE (reference sequence). J lost 4 bases, V lost 5 bases, and 6 bases had no gene match. The study's findings and limits: Accounts indicate the classifier identified cytomegalovirus status with strong specificity and sensitivity. Rarity held for most TCR sequences, but there were some public TCRs that occurred in many donors.

Sequenced by immunoSEQ multiplex PCR; TCRdb stores in-frame clones only, minus some. This sample has 250,000 to 350,000 clones, with approximately 86% found just once. A word on this clone: Its matching antigen is unknown.

This chain joins TRBV5-4 and TRBJ2-7, with 7 positions matching TRBD1. Source material: PBMCs. The sequence derives from a woman aged 25 to 39 in good health and CMV-seropositive. Written as DNA, the CDR3 is TGTGCCAGCAGTCCGACAGGGAAATACGAGCAGTACTTC. This codes for CASSPTGKYEQYF.